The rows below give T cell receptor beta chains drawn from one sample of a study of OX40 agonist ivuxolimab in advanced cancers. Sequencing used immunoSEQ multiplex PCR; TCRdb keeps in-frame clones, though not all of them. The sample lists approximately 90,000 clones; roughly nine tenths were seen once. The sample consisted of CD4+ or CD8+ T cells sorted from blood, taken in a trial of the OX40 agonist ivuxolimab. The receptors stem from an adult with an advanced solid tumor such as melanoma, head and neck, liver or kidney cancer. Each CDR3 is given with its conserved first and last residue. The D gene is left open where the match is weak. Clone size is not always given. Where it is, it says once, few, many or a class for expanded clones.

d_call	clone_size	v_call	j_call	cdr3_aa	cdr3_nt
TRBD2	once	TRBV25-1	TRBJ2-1	CASSETSGSHYNEQFF	TGTGCCAGCAGTGAGACTAGCGGGTCTCACTACAATGAGCAGTTCTTC
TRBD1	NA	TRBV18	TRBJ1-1	CASSQETGSTEAFF	TGTGCCAGCTCACAGGAGACAGGGTCCACTGAAGCTTTCTTT
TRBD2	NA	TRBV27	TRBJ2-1	CASSPPGLAGGPSYNEQFF	TGTGCCAGCAGTCCCCCGGGACTAGCGGGGGGCCCATCCTACAATGAGCAGTTCTTC
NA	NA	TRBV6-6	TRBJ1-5	CASSALGSNQPQHF	TGTGCCAGCAGTGCCTTAGGGAGCAATCAGCCCCAGCATTTT
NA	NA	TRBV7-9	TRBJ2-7	CASSLLAGRPSEQYF	TGTGCCAGCAGCTTATTAGCTGGGCGCCCTAGCGAGCAGTACTTC
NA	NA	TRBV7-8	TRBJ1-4	CASSLRRGGEKLFF	TGTGCCAGCAGCTTACGAAGGGGAGGGGAAAAACTGTTTTTT
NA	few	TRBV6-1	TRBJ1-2	CASAWGGYGYTF	TGTGCCAGCGCCTGGGGTGGCTATGGCTACACCTTC
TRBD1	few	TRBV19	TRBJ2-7	CASSGVDRAEQYF	TGTGCCAGTAGTGGGGTGGACAGGGCCGAGCAGTACTTC
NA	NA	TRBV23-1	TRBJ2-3	CASSQSERRHTDTQYF	TGCGCCAGCAGTCAATCAGAACGACGTCACACAGATACGCAGTATTTT
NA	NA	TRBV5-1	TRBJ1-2	CASSWGRRGGTGYTF	TGCGCCAGCAGCTGGGGCCGTCGGGGTGGTACGGGCTACACCTTC
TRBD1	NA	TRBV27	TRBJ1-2	CASSRQGIGNYGYTF	TGTGCCAGCAGTAGACAGGGAATCGGGAACTATGGCTACACCTTC
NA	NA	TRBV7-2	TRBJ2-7	CASSPRGNEQYF	TGTGCCAGCAGCCCCCGCGGGAACGAGCAGTACTTC
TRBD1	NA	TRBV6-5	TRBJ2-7	CASSPTGQGTYEQYF	TGTGCCAGCAGCCCCACGGGACAGGGTACTTACGAGCAGTACTTC
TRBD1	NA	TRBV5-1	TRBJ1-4	CASSLGDRGSATNEKLFF	TGCGCCAGCAGCTTGGGGGACAGGGGATCTGCAACTAATGAAAAACTGTTTTTT
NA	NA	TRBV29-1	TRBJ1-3	CSVKGLAGNTIYF	TGCAGCGTGAAAGGGTTAGCGGGAAACACCATATATTTT
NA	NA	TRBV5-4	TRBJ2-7	CASSLNWGHEQYF	TGTGCCAGCAGCCTGAACTGGGGCCACGAGCAGTACTTC
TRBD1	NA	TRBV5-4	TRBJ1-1	CASSLDRGLGTEAFF	TGTGCCAGCAGCTTGGACAGGGGGCTCGGCACTGAAGCTTTCTTT
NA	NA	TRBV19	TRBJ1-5	CATLKGLGQPQHF	TGTGCCACCCTGAAGGGGCTGGGGCAGCCCCAGCATTTT
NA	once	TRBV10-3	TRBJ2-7	CAISESYSSYEQYF	TGTGCCATCAGTGAGTCCTATAGCTCCTACGAGCAGTACTTC
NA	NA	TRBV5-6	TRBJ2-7	CASSLTGSTREQYF	TGTGCCAGCAGCTTGACAGGGAGCACGCGGGAGCAGTACTTC
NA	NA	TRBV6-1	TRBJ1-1	CASSEVSRGIRILAEAFF	TGTGCCAGCAGTGAAGTCTCCAGGGGAATTAGGATACTCGCTGAAGCTTTCTTT
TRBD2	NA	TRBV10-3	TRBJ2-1	CAISEYSGADNEQFF	TGTGCCATCAGTGAGTATAGCGGGGCTGATAATGAGCAGTTCTTC
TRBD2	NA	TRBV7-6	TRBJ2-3	CASSLARLAGAGGTDTQYF	TGTGCCAGCAGCTTAGCGAGGCTAGCGGGAGCCGGTGGAACAGATACGCAGTATTTT
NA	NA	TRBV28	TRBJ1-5	CASSRLQGGNQPQHF	TGTGCCAGCAGTCGATTGCAGGGAGGCAATCAGCCCCAGCATTTT
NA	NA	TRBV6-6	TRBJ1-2	CASSSIPGAQGYTF	TGTGCCAGCAGTTCCATCCCAGGGGCGCAGGGCTACACCTTC
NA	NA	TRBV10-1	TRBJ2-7	CADSFCYEQYF	TGCGCCGACAGTTTCTGCTACGAGCAGTACTTC
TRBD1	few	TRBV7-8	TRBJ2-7	CASSLNRDRAYEQYF	TGTGCCAGCAGCTTAAACCGGGACAGGGCCTACGAGCAGTACTTC
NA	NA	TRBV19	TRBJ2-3	CASSISDTQYF	TGTGCCAGTAGTATTTCAGATACGCAGTATTTT
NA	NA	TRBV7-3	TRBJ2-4	CASSRNEGNIQYF	TGTGCCAGCAGCAGGAATGAGGGGAACATTCAGTACTTC
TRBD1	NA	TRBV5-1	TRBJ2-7	CASSLGAGGFHEQYF	TGCGCCAGCAGCTTGGGGGCAGGGGGCTTCCACGAGCAGTACTTC
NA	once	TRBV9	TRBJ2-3	CASTPGHGTDTQYF	TGTGCCAGCACCCCGGGTCATGGCACAGATACGCAGTATTTT
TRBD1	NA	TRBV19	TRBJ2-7	CASSVGQGADTYEQYF	TGTGCCAGTAGTGTTGGACAGGGGGCGGATACCTACGAGCAGTACTTC
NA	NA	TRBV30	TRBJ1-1	CAWRRQANTEAFF	TGTGCCTGGAGGCGACAGGCCAACACTGAAGCTTTCTTT
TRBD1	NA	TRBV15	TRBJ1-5	CATSRTDRAQHF	TGTGCCACCAGCAGGACTGACAGGGCCCAGCATTTT
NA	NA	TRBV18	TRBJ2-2	CASSPKQGPRKGELFF	TGTGCCAGCTCACCCAAACAGGGCCCTCGGAAAGGGGAGCTGTTTTTT
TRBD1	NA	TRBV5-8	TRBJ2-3	CASSAATGADTQYF	TGTGCCAGCAGCGCCGCTACAGGGGCAGATACGCAGTATTTT
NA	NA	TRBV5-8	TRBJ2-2	CASSLEIGRIHTGELFF	TGTGCCAGCAGCTTGGAGATCGGTCGGATCCACACCGGGGAGCTGTTTTTT